This T cell receptor beta chain emerged from a study of cytomegalovirus exposure and HLA in healthy donors. Points from the study as a whole: Cytomegalovirus status was reportedly diagnosed by the classifier with high specificity and sensitivity. A missense variant in DCLRE1C was later tied to TCR beta V- and J-gene trimming.

Worth noting for this clone: Its antigen is as yet unknown.

Germline loops: CDR1 MNHEY, CDR2 SMNVEV (reference sequence). The CDR3 contains 17 residues. Trimming pared 4 bases from V and 5 bases from J, leaving 23 bases between. Primers for the PCR totalled 60 Vbeta and 13 Jbeta. Sequenced by immunoSEQ multiplex PCR; TCRdb stores in-frame clones only, minus some. The table lists a few hundred thousand clones, about 75% of them singletons, with under 2% in the top ten. Sequencing was carried out using PBMCs. This chain joins TRBV27 and TRBJ2-5; D not resolved. The receptor's source is a man aged 18-30 years in good health and CMV-seronegative. CDR3 in amino acids: CASSSVSTYPRRETQYF. The CDR3 DNA follows: TGTGCCAGCAGTTCAGTCTCCACATACCCCCGGCGGGAGACCCAGTACTTC.